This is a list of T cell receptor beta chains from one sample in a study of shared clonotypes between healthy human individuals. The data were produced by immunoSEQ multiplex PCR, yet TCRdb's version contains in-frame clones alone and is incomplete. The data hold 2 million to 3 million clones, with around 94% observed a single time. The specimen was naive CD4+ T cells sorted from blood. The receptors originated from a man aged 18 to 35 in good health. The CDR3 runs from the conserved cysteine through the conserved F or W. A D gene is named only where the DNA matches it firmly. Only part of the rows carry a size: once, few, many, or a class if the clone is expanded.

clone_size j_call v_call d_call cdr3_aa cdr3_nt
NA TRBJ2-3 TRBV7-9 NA CASSLVAQEADTQYF TGTGCCAGCAGCTTAGTGGCTCAAGAGGCAGATACGCAGTATTTT
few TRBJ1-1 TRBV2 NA CASTGRLNTEAFF TGTGCCAGCACGGGCAGACTGAACACTGAAGCTTTCTTT
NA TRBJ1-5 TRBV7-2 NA CASSLGTTQPQHF TGTGCCAGCAGCTTAGGGACGACACAGCCCCAGCATTTT
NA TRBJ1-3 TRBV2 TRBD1 CASSGTFGDSPTSGNTIYF TGTGCCAGCAGTGGGACCTTCGGGGACAGTCCTACCTCTGGAAACACCATATATTTT
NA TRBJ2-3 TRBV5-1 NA CASSLAKSTDTQYF TGCGCCAGCTCCTTAGCGAAAAGCACAGATACGCAGTATTTT
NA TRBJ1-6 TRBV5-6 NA CASSFSGRRDSPLHF TGTGCCAGCAGCTTTTCAGGGCGACGGGATTCACCCCTCCACTTT
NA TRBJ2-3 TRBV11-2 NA CASSLAWAKGSRDTQYF TGTGCCAGCAGCTTAGCGTGGGCCAAGGGGTCGCGAGATACGCAGTATTTT
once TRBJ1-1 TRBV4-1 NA CASSHLGRNTEAFF TGCGCCAGCAGCCATTTAGGACGGAACACTGAAGCTTTCTTT
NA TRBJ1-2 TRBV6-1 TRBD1 CASSRTGGLGYTF TGTGCCAGCAGTCGGACAGGGGGTTTGGGCTACACCTTC
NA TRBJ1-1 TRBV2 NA CASSWGALNTEAFF TGTGCCAGCAGTTGGGGGGCCCTGAACACTGAAGCTTTCTTT
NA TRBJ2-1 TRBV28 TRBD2 CASTRGGGNEQFF TGTGCCAGCACCCGGGGGGGCGGGAATGAGCAGTTCTTC
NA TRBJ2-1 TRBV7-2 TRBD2 CASSSLSGRGIYNEQFF TGTGCCAGCAGCTCCCTTAGCGGGAGGGGGATTTACAATGAGCAGTTCTTC
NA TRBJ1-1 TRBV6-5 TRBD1 CASSYGQGWNTEAFF TGTGCCAGCAGTTACGGACAGGGATGGAACACTGAAGCTTTCTTT
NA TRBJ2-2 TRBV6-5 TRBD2 CASSFWTSFAGELFF TGTGCCAGCAGCTTCTGGACTAGCTTTGCCGGGGAGCTGTTTTTT
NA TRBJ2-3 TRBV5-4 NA CASTYRGTDTQYF TGTGCCAGCACCTATCGCGGGACAGATACGCAGTATTTT
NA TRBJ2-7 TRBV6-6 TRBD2 CASSYGLAHVEQYF TGTGCCAGCAGTTACGGACTAGCTCATGTCGAGCAGTACTTC
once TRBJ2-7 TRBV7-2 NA CASSLEYSYEQYF TGTGCCAGCAGCTTAGAGTACTCCTACGAGCAGTACTTC
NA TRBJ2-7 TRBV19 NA CASSTNREVYEQYF TGTGCCAGTAGCACTAACAGGGAGGTCTACGAGCAGTACTTC
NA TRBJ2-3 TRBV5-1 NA CASSFPADTDTQYF TGCGCCAGCAGCTTCCCAGCGGACACAGATACGCAGTATTTT
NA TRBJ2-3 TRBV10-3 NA CATGSSWGTDTQYF TGTGCCACCGGATCCAGCTGGGGGACAGATACGCAGTATTTT
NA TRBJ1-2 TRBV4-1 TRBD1 CASSLYPRDSHYGYTF TGCGCCAGCAGCCTTTACCCCCGGGACAGCCACTATGGCTACACCTTC
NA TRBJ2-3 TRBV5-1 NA CASSSLSPDTQYF TGCGCCAGCAGCAGCTTGTCCCCAGATACGCAGTATTTT
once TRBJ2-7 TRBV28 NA CASTPAPALYEQYF TGTGCCAGCACCCCGGCCCCGGCATTATACGAGCAGTACTTC
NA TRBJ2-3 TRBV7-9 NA CASSLEGDGDTQYF TGTGCCAGCAGCTTAGAAGGGGATGGGGATACGCAGTATTTT
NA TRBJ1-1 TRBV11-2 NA CASSLSGPMNTEAFF TGTGCCAGCAGCCTATCAGGGCCTATGAACACTGAAGCTTTCTTT
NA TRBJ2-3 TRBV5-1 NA CASSPAGTSTDTQYF TGCGCCAGCAGCCCTGCCGGAACTAGCACAGATACGCAGTATTTT
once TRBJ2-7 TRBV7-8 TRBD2 CASTPGLAGSYEQYF TGTGCCAGCACACCCGGACTAGCGGGATCCTACGAGCAGTACTTC
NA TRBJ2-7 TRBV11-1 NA CASSLVEGEIPYEQYF TGTGCCAGCAGCTTAGTCGAGGGTGAAATCCCCTACGAGCAGTACTTC
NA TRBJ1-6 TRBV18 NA CASSPPVRTGDLNNSPLHF TGTGCCAGCTCACCACCGGTCCGGACCGGGGACCTAAACAATTCACCCCTCCACTTT
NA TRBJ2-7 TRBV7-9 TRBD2 CASSLGLRGVSYEQYF TGTGCCAGCAGCTTAGGCTTACGGGGGGTCTCCTACGAGCAGTACTTC
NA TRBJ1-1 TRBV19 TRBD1 CASSTTGTDTEAFF TGTGCCAGTAGTACGACAGGGACAGACACTGAAGCTTTCTTT
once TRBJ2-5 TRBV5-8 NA CASSFGGGADKETQYF TGTGCCAGCAGCTTCGGGGGAGGAGCGGACAAAGAGACCCAGTACTTC
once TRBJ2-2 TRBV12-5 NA CASGREPPGELFF TGTGCTAGTGGTCGGGAACCCCCCGGGGAGCTGTTTTTT
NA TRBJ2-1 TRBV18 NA CASSWGYNEQFF TGTGCCAGCTCGTGGGGGTACAATGAGCAGTTCTTC
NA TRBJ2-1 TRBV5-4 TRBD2 CASSRTSTRNEQFF TGTGCCAGCAGCCGGACTAGTACCCGCAATGAGCAGTTCTTC
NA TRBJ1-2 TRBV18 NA CASSPAGSNYGYTF TGTGCCAGCTCACCCGCAGGGTCGAACTATGGCTACACCTTC
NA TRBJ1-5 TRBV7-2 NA CASSSGLGQPQHF TGTGCCAGCAGCTCAGGGTTAGGGCAGCCCCAGCATTTT
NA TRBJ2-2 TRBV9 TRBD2 CASSMTSGPNTGELFF TGTGCCAGCAGTATGACTAGCGGCCCGAACACCGGGGAGCTGTTTTTT
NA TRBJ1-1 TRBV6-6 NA CASSPRREHTEAFF TGTGCCAGCAGTCCAAGGAGGGAGCACACTGAAGCTTTCTTT
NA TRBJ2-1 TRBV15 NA CATSSGTWGQFF TGTGCCACCAGCAGTGGGACTTGGGGGCAGTTCTTC
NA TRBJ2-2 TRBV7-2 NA CASSSMYRGAVF TGTGCCAGCAGCTCAATGTACCGGGGAGCTGTTTTT
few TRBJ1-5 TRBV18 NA CASSPFNQPQHF TGTGCCAGCTCACCTTTCAATCAGCCCCAGCATTTT
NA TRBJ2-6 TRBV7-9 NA CASSLGPGANVLTF TGTGCCAGCAGCCTCGGTCCTGGGGCCAACGTCCTGACTTTC
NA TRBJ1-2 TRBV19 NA CASKGERVGYTF TGTGCCTCGAAAGGGGAGAGGGTTGGCTACACCTTC
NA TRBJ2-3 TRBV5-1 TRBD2 CASRTSGWSTDTQYF TGCGCCAGCAGGACTAGCGGGTGGAGCACAGATACGCAGTATTTT